This T cell receptor (beta chain) was captured by sequencing in a study of OX40 agonist ivuxolimab in advanced cancers. Study-wide background: The dose of intravenous ivuxolimab that patients received every 2 weeks ranged from 0.01 to 10 mg/kg. Eligibility admitted prior anti-PD-1, anti-PD-L1 or anti-CTLA-4 therapy; roughly 37% had some. One patient with hepatocellular carcinoma and two with cutaneous melanoma, three in all, had partial responses. Study-wide results and limits: Antigens targeted by the expanded peripheral T cells were not determined.

Trimming removed 6 bases from V and 0 bases from J, with 12 bases in between. Germline V gives CDR1 MDHEN, CDR2 SYDVKM. The CDR3 has 15 residues. About this clone itself: What it recognizes is unknown.

Sequencing used immunoSEQ multiplex PCR; TCRdb keeps in-frame clones, though not all of them. Counted here are 20,000 to 25,000 clones, 85% to 90% occurring once; the ten biggest clones make up 29%. The sequencing used CD4+ or CD8+ T cells sorted from blood, collected in a trial of the OX40 agonist ivuxolimab. This receptor was taken from an adult with an advanced solid tumor such as melanoma, head and neck, liver or kidney cancer. The gene calls are TRBV28 and TRBJ1-5; D unclear. CDR3 in DNA: TGTGCCAGCAGGACCGTGATCTATAGCAATCAGCCCCAGCATTTT. Its translation is CASRTVIYSNQPQHF.